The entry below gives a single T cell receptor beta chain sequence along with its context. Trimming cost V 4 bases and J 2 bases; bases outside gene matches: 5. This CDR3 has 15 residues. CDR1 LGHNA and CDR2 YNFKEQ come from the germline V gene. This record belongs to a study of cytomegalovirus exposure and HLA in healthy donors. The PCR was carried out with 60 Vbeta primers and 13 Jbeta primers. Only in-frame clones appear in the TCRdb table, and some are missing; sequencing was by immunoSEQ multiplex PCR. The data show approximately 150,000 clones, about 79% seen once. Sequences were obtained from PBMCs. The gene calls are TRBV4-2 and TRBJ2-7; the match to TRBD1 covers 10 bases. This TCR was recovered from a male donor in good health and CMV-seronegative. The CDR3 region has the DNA TGTGCCAGCAGCCTCCCTGGACAGGGGGCCTACGAGCAGTACTTC. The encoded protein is CASSLPGQGAYEQYF.